A selection of T cell receptor beta chains follows, all from one sample in a study of blood T cell repertoires in COVID-19. The method was immunoSEQ multiplex PCR; TCRdb's version includes in-frame clones alone and lacks a portion of them. The data show roughly 280,000 clones, about nine tenths seen once. Material for sequencing was peripheral blood. The source of these receptors is a man aged 50-60 years with acute or convalescent COVID-19. The CDR3 runs from the conserved cysteine through the conserved F or W. The D gene is left open where the match is weak. Clone size is stated in some rows and not others, as once, few, many or a class when expanded.

size: NA; V: TRBV5-1; D: TRBD2; J: TRBJ2-1; CDR3: CASSLALAVSYNEQFF; DNA: TGCGCCAGCAGCTTGGCGCTAGCGGTGTCCTACAATGAGCAGTTCTTC
size: NA; V: TRBV5-4; D: TRBD1; J: TRBJ2-7; CDR3: CASSLPPGQGDSYEQYF; DNA: TGTGCCAGCAGCTTGCCCCCGGGACAGGGGGACTCCTACGAGCAGTACTTC
size: NA; V: TRBV5-1; D: NA; J: TRBJ2-3; CDR3: CASSLDRQGGDTQYF; DNA: TGCGCCAGCAGCTTGGATCGACAGGGAGGAGATACGCAGTATTTT
size: NA; V: TRBV2; D: TRBD1; J: TRBJ1-1; CDR3: CASDRGLNTEAFF; DNA: TGTGCCAGCGACAGGGGACTGAACACTGAAGCTTTCTTT
size: NA; V: TRBV4-1; D: NA; J: TRBJ2-2; CDR3: CASSPTRDIANTGELFF; DNA: TGCGCCAGCAGCCCGACCAGGGATATAGCAAACACCGGGGAGCTGTTTTTT
size: NA; V: TRBV19; D: NA; J: TRBJ2-7; CDR3: CASSLAGSGAYEQYF; DNA: TGTGCCAGTAGCCTGGCGGGAAGTGGGGCCTACGAGCAGTACTTC
size: NA; V: TRBV23-1; D: TRBD1; J: TRBJ2-2; CDR3: CASRDRGRAGELFF; DNA: TGCGCCAGCAGAGACAGGGGACGGGCCGGGGAGCTGTTTTTT
size: NA; V: TRBV13; D: NA; J: TRBJ1-2; CDR3: CASSLGQLLGYTF; DNA: TGTGCCAGCAGCTTGGGCCAGCTTCTGGGCTACACCTTC
size: NA; V: TRBV19; D: NA; J: TRBJ1-3; CDR3: CASSISGGGNTIYF; DNA: TGTGCCAGTAGTATTAGCGGGGGTGGAAACACCATATATTTT
size: NA; V: TRBV5-6; D: NA; J: TRBJ2-5; CDR3: CASSIWATETQYF; DNA: TGTGCCAGCAGCATCTGGGCCACGGAGACCCAGTACTTC
size: NA; V: TRBV7-2; D: NA; J: TRBJ2-7; CDR3: CASSLVRGGPSFYEQYF; DNA: TGTGCCAGCAGCTTAGTAAGGGGGGGCCCTTCTTTCTACGAGCAGTACTTC
size: once; V: TRBV2; D: TRBD1; J: TRBJ1-2; CDR3: CASRPGQGMGGSGYTF; DNA: TGTGCCAGCAGACCGGGACAGGGGATGGGCGGGAGCGGCTACACCTTC
size: NA; V: TRBV7-8; D: NA; J: TRBJ1-6; CDR3: CASTGQQNSPLHF; DNA: TGTGCCAGCACTGGACAGCAGAATTCACCCCTCCACTTT
size: once; V: TRBV7-9; D: NA; J: TRBJ2-2; CDR3: CASSPGKSVTGELFF; DNA: TGTGCCAGCAGCCCAGGGAAGTCGGTTACCGGGGAGCTGTTTTTT
size: NA; V: TRBV3-1/TRBV3-2; D: NA; J: TRBJ1-2; CDR3: CASSQARYDYGYTF; DNA: TGTGCCAGCAGCCAAGCGCGGTACGACTATGGCTACACCTTC
size: NA; V: TRBV3-1/TRBV3-2; D: TRBD2; J: TRBJ2-5; CDR3: CASSHGLAGGQETQYF; DNA: TGTGCCAGCAGCCACGGACTAGCGGGGGGGCAAGAGACCCAGTACTTC
size: NA; V: TRBV27; D: TRBD1; J: TRBJ2-7; CDR3: CASSLLGTGTGTYEQYF; DNA: TGTGCCAGCAGCCTTTTGGGAACCGGGACAGGGACCTACGAGCAGTACTTC
size: NA; V: TRBV5-1; D: TRBD1; J: TRBJ1-4; CDR3: CASSGGTATNEKLFF; DNA: TGCGCCAGCAGCGGGGGGACAGCAACTAATGAAAAACTGTTTTTT
size: NA; V: TRBV5-1; D: NA; J: TRBJ1-1; CDR3: CASSLEGPKDTEAFF; DNA: TGCGCCAGCAGCTTGGAGGGGCCGAAGGACACTGAAGCTTTCTTT
size: NA; V: TRBV7-7; D: TRBD2; J: TRBJ2-1; CDR3: CASSLLAAQGGEQFF; DNA: TGTGCTAGCAGCCTACTAGCGGCGCAAGGAGGCGAGCAGTTCTTC
size: NA; V: TRBV19; D: NA; J: TRBJ1-2; CDR3: CATLPQDRLNYGYTF; DNA: TGTGCCACCCTCCCGCAGGATCGCCTAAACTATGGCTACACCTTC
size: NA; V: TRBV5-1; D: TRBD2; J: TRBJ2-1; CDR3: CASRLAGNHNEQFF; DNA: TGCGCCAGCAGATTAGCGGGGAACCACAATGAGCAGTTCTTC
size: NA; V: TRBV14; D: NA; J: TRBJ1-2; CDR3: CASSQGQATNYGYTF; DNA: TGTGCCAGCAGCCAAGGACAGGCGACTAACTATGGCTACACCTTC
size: NA; V: TRBV7-9; D: NA; J: TRBJ1-1; CDR3: CASTQGGTEAFF; DNA: TGTGCCAGCACACAGGGAGGGACTGAAGCTTTCTTT
size: NA; V: TRBV3-1/TRBV3-2; D: NA; J: TRBJ2-7; CDR3: CASSQGRTLGEQYF; DNA: TGTGCCAGCAGCCAAGGAAGGACATTAGGCGAGCAGTACTTC
size: NA; V: TRBV11-2; D: TRBD1; J: TRBJ2-7; CDR3: CASSFRRTRGQGQSYEQYF; DNA: TGTGCCAGCAGCTTCCGGAGGACCAGAGGACAGGGACAATCCTACGAGCAGTACTTC
size: NA; V: TRBV27; D: TRBD1; J: TRBJ2-5; CDR3: CASSLFRDRGKETQYF; DNA: TGTGCCAGCAGTCTATTCCGGGACAGGGGAAAAGAGACCCAGTACTTC
size: NA; V: TRBV4-2; D: TRBD1; J: TRBJ2-7; CDR3: CASSRDPGQESYEQYF; DNA: TGTGCCAGCAGCCGAGATCCGGGACAGGAATCCTACGAGCAGTACTTC
size: NA; V: TRBV29-1; D: NA; J: TRBJ1-2; CDR3: CSVSRLDGYTF; DNA: TGCAGCGTATCAAGGCTAGATGGCTACACCTTC
size: NA; V: TRBV5-1; D: TRBD2; J: TRBJ2-2; CDR3: CATPGGQGTGELFF; DNA: TGCGCCACCCCGGGGGGGCAAGGCACCGGGGAGCTGTTTTTT
size: NA; V: TRBV6-1; D: NA; J: TRBJ2-2; CDR3: CASSEVLALNTGELFF; DNA: TGTGCCAGCAGTGAAGTACTAGCACTGAACACCGGGGAGCTGTTTTTT
size: NA; V: TRBV27; D: TRBD2; J: TRBJ2-3; CDR3: CASSLSSGGAFYTDTQYF; DNA: TGTGCCAGCAGTTTATCTAGCGGGGGGGCTTTCTATACAGATACGCAGTATTTT
size: NA; V: TRBV30; D: TRBD1; J: TRBJ2-3; CDR3: CAWRGQGRLSDTQYF; DNA: TGTGCCTGGAGGGGACAGGGGCGACTCTCAGATACGCAGTATTTT
size: NA; V: TRBV7-2; D: NA; J: TRBJ1-1; CDR3: CASGTGNTEAFF; DNA: TGTGCCAGCGGTACTGGGAACACTGAAGCTTTCTTT
size: NA; V: TRBV19; D: NA; J: TRBJ1-4; CDR3: CASSLRRWRVGEKLFF; DNA: TGTGCCAGTAGTCTCCGACGTTGGAGGGTCGGCGAAAAACTGTTTTTT
size: NA; V: TRBV2; D: NA; J: TRBJ2-7; CDR3: CASSGVIGVPSYEQYF; DNA: TGTGCCAGCAGCGGGGTGATAGGAGTCCCTTCCTACGAGCAGTACTTC
size: NA; V: TRBV9; D: TRBD2; J: TRBJ2-1; CDR3: CASSFIGTSSNEQFF; DNA: TGTGCCAGCAGCTTCATTGGGACTAGCTCCAATGAGCAGTTCTTC
size: NA; V: TRBV6-5; D: NA; J: TRBJ1-2; CDR3: CASSYRGYYGYTF; DNA: TGTGCCAGCAGTTATAGAGGGTACTATGGCTACACCTTC